A selection of T cell receptor beta chains follows, all from one sample in a study of blood T cell repertoires in COVID-19. Data came from immunoSEQ multiplex PCR; TCRdb stores just in-frame clones and leaves some out. The table includes around 300,000 clones, over 70% detected once. The sequenced material came from PBMCs or T cells enriched from blood (not recorded which). These receptors originate from a man younger than 40 who had recovered from COVID-19. Each CDR3 is given with its conserved first and last residue. The D gene is left open where the match is weak. Clone sizes are given selectively: once, few, many, or a class where the clone is expanded.

d_gene | abundance | j_gene | v_gene | CDR3aa | CDR3nt
TRBD1 | . | TRBJ1-2 | TRBV7-2 | CASSRGVDRGYRAGYTF | TGTGCCAGCAGCCGGGGTGTGGACAGGGGGTATAGGGCTGGCTACACCTTC
TRBD2 | . | TRBJ2-2 | TRBV24-1 | CATSDSRRRGAYTGELFF | TGTGCCACCAGTGATTCGAGAAGGCGGGGGGCCTACACCGGGGAGCTGTTTTTT
TRBD1 | once | TRBJ2-1 | TRBV3-1/TRBV3-2 | CASSQADRADEQFF | TGTGCCAGCAGCCAAGCGGACAGGGCCGATGAGCAGTTCTTC
. | . | TRBJ1-2 | TRBV19 | CASSPGGPNYGYTF | TGTGCCAGTAGTCCCGGCGGGCCTAACTATGGCTACACCTTC
. | . | TRBJ1-3 | TRBV30 | CAWSAGTAGNTIYF | TGTGCCTGGAGTGCAGGAACGGCGGGAAACACCATATATTTT
TRBD1 | . | TRBJ1-1 | TRBV6-5 | CASSRTGAITEAFF | TGTGCCAGCAGCCGGACAGGGGCAATCACTGAAGCTTTCTTT
TRBD1 | . | TRBJ1-2 | TRBV3-1/TRBV3-2 | CASSQEPGQQTGGYTF | TGTGCCAGCAGCCAAGAGCCGGGACAGCAAACGGGGGGCTACACCTTC
TRBD1 | . | TRBJ1-1 | TRBV9 | CASSVVDRVITEAFF | TGTGCCAGCAGCGTAGTAGACAGGGTAATCACTGAAGCTTTCTTT
TRBD1 | once | TRBJ2-7 | TRBV27 | CASSPMDRGLSEQYF | TGTGCCAGCAGCCCAATGGACAGGGGGCTTAGCGAGCAGTACTTC
TRBD1 | . | TRBJ2-7 | TRBV19 | CASSTPGTGDYEQYF | TGTGCCAGTAGTACCCCCGGGACAGGGGACTACGAGCAGTACTTC
. | few | TRBJ2-1 | TRBV13 | CASSLRGGALDEQFF | TGTGCCAGCAGCCTCCGTGGGGGGGCGTTAGATGAGCAGTTCTTC
. | few | TRBJ1-1 | TRBV5-1 | CASSLDGRANRNTEAFF | TGCGCCAGCAGCTTGGACGGCAGGGCGAACAGGAACACTGAAGCTTTCTTT
. | . | TRBJ1-2 | TRBV18 | CASSPRRDYGYTF | TGTGCCAGCTCACCAAGGAGAGACTATGGCTACACCTTC
. | . | TRBJ1-6 | TRBV11-2 | CASSLGPGMAPLHF | TGTGCCAGCAGCTTAGGACCGGGAATGGCACCCCTCCACTTT
. | . | TRBJ1-2 | TRBV12-3/TRBV12-4 | CASSLNMNGYTF | TGTGCCAGCAGTTTGAACATGAATGGCTACACCTTC
TRBD2 | . | TRBJ2-7 | TRBV6-9 | CASSCFGAGGPSEQYF | TGTGCCAGCAGTTGTTTCGGAGCGGGGGGGCCTAGCGAGCAGTACTTC
TRBD1 | . | TRBJ1-4 | TRBV11-2 | CASSQGQVAGEKLFF | TGTGCCAGCAGCCAGGGACAGGTGGCCGGAGAAAAACTGTTTTTT
. | . | TRBJ1-5 | TRBV6-5 | CASSYGLNQPQHF | TGTGCCAGCAGTTACGGGCTCAATCAGCCCCAGCATTTT
. | . | TRBJ2-7 | TRBV5-1 | CASSFLSTEQYF | TGCGCCAGCAGCTTTCTGTCGACAGAGCAGTACTTC
. | . | TRBJ2-1 | TRBV29-1 | CSVRLDPYNEQFF | TGCAGCGTTCGCCTAGACCCCTACAATGAGCAGTTCTTC
. | . | TRBJ2-7 | TRBV23-1 | CASSQYRNRVKESYEQYF | TGCGCCAGCAGTCAATATAGGAACAGGGTCAAAGAGTCCTACGAGCAGTACTTC
. | . | TRBJ2-7 | TRBV19 | CASGQPYEQYF | TGTGCCAGTGGGCAGCCCTACGAGCAGTACTTC
. | . | TRBJ1-2 | TRBV28 | CASSFPGGGVDGYTF | TGTGCCAGCAGTTTCCCCGGGGGGGGAGTGGATGGCTACACCTTC
. | . | TRBJ1-1 | TRBV24-1 | CATSDPMSTEAFF | TGTGCCACCAGTGACCCTATGTCCACTGAAGCTTTCTTT
TRBD1 | . | TRBJ2-2 | TRBV6-5 | CASSRGQWVTGELFF | TGTGCCAGCAGTCGGGGACAGTGGGTGACCGGGGAGCTGTTTTTT
. | . | TRBJ1-6 | TRBV28 | CASSTGGGYNSPLHF | TGTGCCAGCAGTACGGGCGGGGGGTATAATTCACCCCTCCACTTT
. | . | TRBJ2-1 | TRBV6-5 | CASSFWAGATYNEQFF | TGTGCCAGCAGTTTCTGGGCGGGGGCCACCTACAATGAGCAGTTCTTC
. | few | TRBJ1-2 | TRBV6-5 | CASSAYGNDGYTF | TGTGCCAGCAGCGCGTACGGGAATGATGGCTACACCTTC
TRBD1 | . | TRBJ2-3 | TRBV19 | CATQSGGAWTDTQYF | TGTGCCACCCAGTCAGGGGGCGCGTGGACAGATACGCAGTATTTT
. | . | TRBJ2-1 | TRBV27 | CASSLYNEQFF | TGTGCCAGCAGCCTATACAATGAGCAGTTCTTC
TRBD1 | . | TRBJ2-7 | TRBV7-3 | CASSLRQGAKEQYF | TGTGCCAGCAGCCTTAGACAGGGGGCTAAAGAGCAGTACTTC
TRBD1 | . | TRBJ1-4 | TRBV7-9 | CASSLDRGSEKLFF | TGTGCCAGCAGCCTTGACAGGGGAAGTGAAAAACTGTTTTTT
TRBD1 | . | TRBJ2-7 | TRBV11-2 | CASRRDRNYEQYF | TGTGCCAGCAGGAGGGACAGGAACTACGAGCAGTACTTC
. | . | TRBJ2-5 | TRBV29-1 | CSVEADYVETQYF | TGCAGCGTGGAAGCGGACTATGTAGAGACCCAGTACTTC
TRBD1 | . | TRBJ2-4 | TRBV27 | CASSLSPGTGPPYF | TGTGCCAGCAGTTTATCCCCCGGGACAGGGCCCCCTTACTTC
TRBD1 | once | TRBJ2-5 | TRBV28 | CASSLFQSDRDWETQYF | TGTGCCAGCAGTTTATTTCAGTCCGACAGGGATTGGGAGACCCAGTACTTC
TRBD1 | . | TRBJ1-4 | TRBV4-2 | CASSQITGGGPNEKLFF | TGTGCCAGCAGCCAAATTACAGGGGGCGGGCCTAATGAAAAACTGTTTTTT
TRBD1 | . | TRBJ2-7 | TRBV28 | CASSSGTDYYEQYF | TGTGCCAGCAGTTCAGGGACAGACTACTACGAGCAGTACTTC
. | . | TRBJ1-2 | TRBV24-1 | CATSDTGANYGYTF | TGTGCCACCAGTGATACAGGCGCTAACTATGGCTACACCTTC
. | . | TRBJ1-5 | TRBV19 | CASSISTSFSNQPQHF | TGTGCCAGTAGTATATCGACTTCCTTTAGCAATCAGCCCCAGCATTTT
TRBD2 | . | TRBJ2-2 | TRBV9 | CASKTAGPGELFF | TGTGCCAGCAAGACAGCGGGACCCGGGGAGCTGTTTTTT
. | . | TRBJ2-7 | TRBV7-9 | CASSNVSGNYEQYF | TGTGCCAGCAGCAACGTATCAGGGAACTACGAGCAGTACTTC
. | once | TRBJ2-1 | TRBV19 | CASSHRDDYTNNEQFF | TGTGCCAGTAGTCACAGGGACGACTATACTAACAATGAGCAGTTCTTC
TRBD2 | . | TRBJ2-6 | TRBV4-2 | CASSQDWASGGNYGANVLTF | TGTGCCAGCAGCCAAGACTGGGCTAGCGGGGGGAACTATGGGGCCAACGTCCTGACTTTC
TRBD1 | . | TRBJ1-1 | TRBV18 | CASSPTTGGTEAFF | TGTGCCAGCTCACCGACGACAGGGGGTACTGAAGCTTTCTTT
. | . | TRBJ2-6 | TRBV3-1/TRBV3-2 | CASSPQGTGANVLTF | TGTGCCAGCAGCCCTCAGGGAACTGGGGCCAACGTCCTGACTTTC
. | . | TRBJ1-5 | TRBV7-8 | CASSLALVASQPQHF | TGTGCCAGCAGCTTAGCCTTGGTAGCTTCGCAGCCCCAGCATTTT
. | . | TRBJ2-2 | TRBV27 | CASSLGQGGAGELFF | TGTGCCAGCAGTTTGGGGCAGGGAGGTGCCGGGGAGCTGTTTTTT
TRBD1 | few | TRBJ1-6 | TRBV2 | CASVDRGSDSPLHF | TGTGCCAGCGTGGACAGGGGATCCGATTCACCCCTCCACTTT
TRBD1 | . | TRBJ1-1 | TRBV10-3 | CAISRQGEAFF | TGTGCCATCAGCCGACAGGGGGAAGCTTTCTTT
. | . | TRBJ2-7 | TRBV3-1/TRBV3-2 | CASSQDSVEQYF | TGTGCCAGCAGCCAAGATTCCGTCGAGCAGTACTTC
TRBD1 | once | TRBJ2-1 | TRBV7-3 | CASSPSRDRDVQFF | TGTGCCAGCAGCCCGTCCCGGGACAGGGACGTTCAGTTCTTC
TRBD1 | . | TRBJ1-2 | TRBV6-5 | CASSSPGQELTYGYTF | TGTGCCAGCAGTTCGCCGGGACAGGAGCTTACTTATGGCTACACCTTC
. | once | TRBJ1-4 | TRBV15 | CATSIRGFNEKLFF | TGTGCCACCAGCATCAGGGGTTTTAATGAAAAACTGTTTTTT
. | . | TRBJ1-1 | TRBV5-1 | CASSSRQGNTEAFF | TGCGCCAGCAGCTCCAGACAAGGGAACACTGAAGCTTTCTTT